Listed here is a single TCR beta chain. What it recognizes is unknown. The data were taken from a study of T cell repertoires in cytomegalovirus infection. Study-level information: Recently identified HLA-C-restricted CMV epitopes were used, and well-studied HLA-B-restricted CMV epitopes were used as well. Evidence of both CMV infection and a matching HLA type came from public TCR beta signatures. The study, taken as a whole, reports: Accumulated public TCR beta family frequency recognized individuals carrying CMV together with the relevant HLA.

The V segment lost 2 bases and the J segment 7 bases; nucleotides outside the gene matches: 8. The CDR3 totals 15 residues. The germline CDR1 and CDR2 sequences are SGHAT and FQNNGV. TCRdb re-analysed the reads in MiXCR, keeping a single row per CDR3 protein. The data contain approximately 310,000 distinct CDR3 sequences, just under 25% of them seen just once; the ten biggest clones take up 10% to 15%. The sequence derives from a human donor in good health (CMV status not recorded). Some clones in this sample may be carry-over from other donors' samples. The specimen comprised cultured PBMCs, sampled from culture after CMV antigen stimulation. V usage is TRBV11-2 and J usage is TRBJ2-1, with TRBD2 matching 7 bases. The CDR3 nucleotides read TGTGCCAGCAGCTTAAATGAGGGAGGGCTTAATGAGCAGTTCTTC. This translates into CASSLNEGGLNEQFF.